The 9 T cell receptor beta chains below were found in one sample sequenced in a study of cytomegalovirus exposure and HLA in healthy donors. PCR employed 60 Vbeta and 13 Jbeta primers. The method was immunoSEQ multiplex PCR; TCRdb's version includes in-frame clones alone and lacks a portion of them. The sample has about 140,000 clones, just under 80% seen once. The sequencing input was PBMCs. The receptors stem from a man aged 25 to 45 in good health and CMV-seronegative.

V is TRBV2 and J is TRBJ1-3, with D perhaps TRBD1 (6 bases). This CDR3 is 14 amino acids long. CDR1 SNHLY and CDR2 FYNNEI come from the germline V gene. Trimming stripped 9 bases from V and 2 bases from J, with 14 bases between. CDR3 DNA sequence: TGTGCCAGAAACAGGGACCCCACTGGAAACACCATATATTTT. Translated: CARNRDPTGNTIYF.

This chain connects TRBV19 to TRBJ1-5; D is possibly TRBD1 (5 bases). The CDR3 runs 16 residues. With 6 bases removed from V and 2 bases from J, the gap between germline ends came to 17 bases. Per germline, CDR1 LNHDA and CDR2 SQIVND (reference sequence). The CDR3 spells CASSSILLGRNQPQHF. DNA for the CDR3: TGTGCCAGTAGCAGTATCCTTTTGGGGCGCAATCAGCCCCAGCATTTT.

The chain carries TRBV5-1 and TRBJ2-1; 8 nucleotides match TRBD1. The CDR3 length is 19 residues. The germline gives CDR1 SGHRS, CDR2 YFSETQ. V lost 1 base to trimming and J lost 3 bases; unmatched junction nucleotides: 15. The CDR3 DNA sequence: TGCGCCAGCAGCTTGTCTGACCGTCGAAACAGGGGGAGCTACAATGAGCAGTTCTTC. Protein product: CASSLSDRRNRGSYNEQFF.

This clone appeared a few times. The CDR3 DNA reads TGTGCCAGCAGCGAAAGGGGGGAGACCCAGTACTTC. Translation: CASSERGETQYF. The chain employs TRBV7-6 and TRBJ2-5; D possibly corresponds to TRBD1 (6 bases). Deletions cut 5 bases from V and 5 bases from J, with 9 bases between. This CDR3 region has 12 residues. CDR1 and CDR2 (germline): SGHVS, FNYEAQ.

This clone was seen more than once but under ten times. This chain joins TRBV10-3 and TRBJ2-3; 10 nucleotides match TRBD2. CDR3 length: 13 amino acids. V lost 10 bases and J lost 1; bases outside the gene matches: 2. Germline CDR1 reads ENHRY; CDR2 reads SYGVKD. The CDR3 bases are TGTGCCACCGGGACTAGCGGCACAGATACGCAGTATTTT. Translating gives CATGTSGTDTQYF.

This clone was seen only a few times. V is TRBV6-1 and J is TRBJ2-6, with 7 bases identical to TRBD2. V lost 3 bases and J lost 0; bases outside the gene matches: 5. Germline CDR1 and CDR2: MNHNS and SASEGT. This CDR3 contains 17 residues. The CDR3 sequence is CASSEIGGNSGANVLTF. The DNA of the CDR3 is TGTGCCAGCAGTGAGATCGGGGGGAACTCTGGGGCCAACGTCCTGACTTTC.

The chain recombines TRBV25-1 with TRBJ1-2; 8 bases fit TRBD1. With V trimmed by 5 bases and J by 8 bases, 19 bases remained unmatched. The CDR3 sequence is 17 residues long. Germline loops: CDR1 MGHDK, CDR2 SYGVNS. This chain's CDR3 is CASSHGGTVGQGHGYTF. CDR3 nucleotide sequence: TGTGCCAGCAGTCATGGGGGCACAGTTGGACAGGGTCACGGCTACACCTTC.

The V and J genes are TRBV6-6 and TRBJ1-2; 8 bases are a match to TRBD1. The CDR3 runs 15 residues. The germline CDR1 and CDR2 sequences are MNHNY and SVGAGI (reference sequence). The J segment lost 6 bases and the V segment lost 2 bases, leaving 8 bases of the junction unmatched. The CDR3 sequence: CASSYRGQGPHGYTF. The CDR3 coding sequence is TGTGCCAGCAGTTACCGAGGACAGGGTCCACATGGCTACACCTTC.

This clone was seen a few times. The rearrangement uses TRBV5-6 and TRBJ2-1, with D perhaps matching TRBD1 (5 bases). Per the germline V gene, CDR1 is SGHDT and CDR2 is YYEEEE. Deletions cut 0 bases from V and 6 bases from J, with 16 bases between. CDR3 size: 16 residues. The CDR3 nucleotides are TGTGCCAGCAGCTTGGCGTCAGGGAACCGTCTCAATGAGCAGTTCTTC. Translated: CASSLASGNRLNEQFF. Filled out from reference TRBV5-6 and TRBJ2-1, the complete variable domain reads DAGVTQSPTHLIKTRGQQVTLRCSPKSGHDTVSWYQQALGQGPQFIFQYYEEEERQRGNFPDRFSGHQFPNYSSELNVNALLLGDSALYLCASSLASGNRLNEQFFGPGTRLTVL.